This paragraph reports one TCR beta chain. What it binds is unknown. This record comes from a study of long-term antiretroviral therapy in people with HIV. Study-wide background: The study's earliest collections predate the 2015 immediate-ART recommendation by about a decade. General study findings and limits: Clones expanded before ART dominated the repertoire at all time points. Diversity remained lower than transplant donor controls, even though it increased after ART. Whereas controls had wider CDR3 length ranges, HIV repertoires had narrower ones.

immunoSEQ v3.0 was run at survey level. Libraries were prepared by immunoSEQ multiplex PCR; TCRdb keeps only in-frame clonotypes and omits some of them. The table shows roughly 20,000 clones, with 86% occurring only once. Germline V gives CDR1 SNHLY, CDR2 FYNNEI. Trimming took 8 bases from V and 7 from J; bases not matched to a gene: 11. This CDR3 is 13 amino acids long. The material was unsorted PBMCs, obtained 0.5 years after starting antiretroviral therapy. The TCR was taken from a man aged 35 to 55 with HIV. V is TRBV2 and J is TRBJ2-7; TRBD2 matches at 7 bases. The CDR3 DNA reads as TGTGCCAGCGCTGGGACTACGGGTTTAGAGCAGTACTTC. Protein product: CASAGTTGLEQYF.